The next 15 T cell receptor beta chains were all read from a single sample in a study of OX40 agonist ivuxolimab in advanced cancers. Measured with immunoSEQ multiplex PCR; TCRdb has only the in-frame clones, and not every one. The sample records about 66,000 clones, more than 65% being singletons. Material: CD4+ or CD8+ T cells sorted from blood, obtained in a trial of the OX40 agonist ivuxolimab. These receptors originate from an adult with an advanced solid tumor such as melanoma, head and neck, liver or kidney cancer.

This clone was observed a few times. The chain couples TRBV7-9 to TRBJ2-5; D gene ambiguous. The CDR3 length is 10 residues. V shed 6 bases and J shed 3 bases, with 2 bases lying between them. Germline values: CDR1 SEHNR, CDR2 FQNEAQ (reference sequence). CDR3 sequence (DNA): TGTGCCAGCAGTAAAGAGACCCAGTACTTC. This codes for CASSKETQYF.

The chain uses TRBV6-4 and TRBJ2-1; D remains ambiguous. The germline V gene encodes CDR1 MRHNA and CDR2 SNTAGT. V was pared by 5 bases and J by 0 bases, with 11 bases between. The CDR3 has 15 residues. The CDR3 sequence is CASSIPKSSYNEQFF. The CDR3 DNA sequence: TGTGCCAGCAGTATCCCAAAAAGCTCCTACAATGAGCAGTTCTTC.

The chain employs TRBV28 and TRBJ1-4; D uncertain. V was trimmed by 6 bases and J by 7 bases, leaving 18 bases between them. From germline, CDR1 is MDHEN and CDR2 SYDVKM. This CDR3 is 15 amino acids long. CDR3 DNA: TGTGCCAGCAGCCCTTCCCCCGGGTTGGGTGAAAAACTGTTTTTT. Residues: CASSPSPGLGEKLFF.

The genes are TRBV18 and TRBJ1-1; TRBD1 matches 8 bases. Germline trimming cut 3 bases from V and 3 bases from J; bases unmatched to any gene: 6. CDR3 length: 15 amino acids. The germline V gene has CDR1 KGHSH and CDR2 LQKENI. CDR3 region: CASSPGGQGYTEAFF. DNA for the CDR3: TGTGCCAGCTCACCGGGAGGACAGGGATACACTGAAGCTTTCTTT.

The chain combines TRBV4-2 with TRBJ1-1, with TRBD1 identical over 7 bases. The CDR3 covers 13 residues. Trimming took 6 bases from V and 11 from J; bases not matched to a gene: 12. The germline gives CDR1 LGHNA, CDR2 YNFKEQ. The CDR3 DNA follows: TGTGCCAGCAGGGGGACAGTCAACGAGGGTGCTTTCTTT. This codes for CASRGTVNEGAFF.

The chain couples TRBV7-9 to TRBJ2-7; maybe TRBD2 (5 bases). CDR3 length equals 12 residues. Germline CDR1 SEHNR, CDR2 FQNEAQ (reference sequence). Trimming removed 1 base at V and 8 bases at J, with 9 bases between. The DNA of the CDR3 is TGTGCCAGCAGCTTAGACCCCGGGAAGCAGTACTTC. Translation: CASSLDPGKQYF.

The chain has TRBV19 and TRBJ2-3; D unclear. V shed 3 bases and J shed 8 bases, with 12 bases lying between them. The CDR3 consists of 13 residues. Germline-derived CDR1 and CDR2 are LNHDA and SQIVND (reference sequence). CDR3 amino acids: CASSIWWPGTQYF. Here the CDR3 DNA reads TGTGCCAGTAGTATCTGGTGGCCAGGTACGCAGTATTTT.

This clone occurred a few times. J is TRBJ2-1 and V is TRBV29-1; D is perhaps TRBD2 (6 bases). The ends were cut back, 5 bases at V and 4 bases at J, with 15 bases in the middle. There are 14 residues in the CDR3. Germline lookup yields CDR1 SQVTM and CDR2 ANQGSEA. CDR3 loop: CSVHRDSTYNEQFF. In DNA form, the CDR3 reads TGCAGCGTTCACCGGGACTCCACGTACAATGAGCAGTTCTTC.

The chain recombines TRBV25-1 with TRBJ1-4; maybe TRBD1 (6 bases). The CDR3 has 15 amino acids. Germline lookup yields CDR1 MGHDK and CDR2 SYGVNS. V was cut by 2 bases and J by 8 bases, with 15 bases left in between. CDR3 nucleotide sequence: TGTGCCAGCAGTGAAATGCGGGGGGCGGCGGAAAAACTGTTTTTT. Protein product: CASSEMRGAAEKLFF.

This chain links TRBV19 with TRBJ2-1, with TRBD2 matching over 9 bases. The J segment lost 8 bases and the V segment lost 1 base, leaving 3 bases of the junction unmatched. The CDR3 runs 14 residues. Germline V gene sequence: CDR1 LNHDA, CDR2 SQIVND (reference sequence). The CDR3 sequence: CASSIGLAADEQFF. CDR3 DNA sequence: TGTGCCAGTAGTATAGGACTAGCGGCCGATGAGCAGTTCTTC.

J is TRBJ1-2 and V is TRBV4-3; a possible D gene is TRBD1 (6 bases). Germline CDR1 LGHNA, CDR2 YSLEER. The CDR3 has 14 amino acids. Trimming cost V 0 bases and J 8 bases, with 13 bases left between them. The CDR3 sequence is CASSQDSGAGGYTF. CDR3 coding DNA: TGCGCCAGCAGCCAAGATTCGGGGGCGGGCGGCTACACCTTC.

This chain uses TRBV5-4 with TRBJ1-2, with D perhaps matching TRBD1 (6 bases). Deletions cut 0 bases from V and 8 bases from J, with 8 bases between. Germline loops: CDR1 SGHNT, CDR2 YYREEE (reference sequence). The CDR3 is 12 residues long. In DNA, the CDR3 is TGTGCCAGCAGCTTGGCAGGGGAAGGCTACACCTTC. It is translated as CASSLAGEGYTF.

The rearrangement uses TRBV18 and TRBJ2-2; no clear D gene. Trimming stripped 0 bases from V and 7 bases from J, with 6 bases between. Germline CDR1 and CDR2: KGHSH and LQKENI. CDR3 length equals 13 residues. The CDR3 DNA reads as TGTGCCAGCTCACCACCCCGCCGCGGGGAGCTGTTTTTT. Residues: CASSPPRRGELFF.

The chain has TRBV6-4 and TRBJ2-1; possible D gene TRBD2, 6 bases. The V end lost 2 bases, the J end lost 1 base, and 15 bases lay between the germline ends. CDR3 length: 17 amino acids. Germline V lookup: CDR1 MRHNA, CDR2 SNTAGT. The DNA of the CDR3 is TGTGCCAGCAGTGACGCTCCCGGCGGGGCATCCTACAATGAGCAGTTCTTC. Residues: CASSDAPGGASYNEQFF.

The chain couples TRBV4-2 to TRBJ2-3, with 12 bases that match TRBD2. V dropped 0 bases and J dropped 4; count of bases not matched to a gene: 8. Germline V gene lookup returns CDR1 LGHNA and CDR2 YNFKEQ. The CDR3 extends over 18 amino acids. The CDR3 coding sequence is TGTGCCAGCAGCCAAGAATGGGCTAGCGGGGGGGCCCCAGATACGCAGTATTTT. This sequence encodes CASSQEWASGGAPDTQYF.